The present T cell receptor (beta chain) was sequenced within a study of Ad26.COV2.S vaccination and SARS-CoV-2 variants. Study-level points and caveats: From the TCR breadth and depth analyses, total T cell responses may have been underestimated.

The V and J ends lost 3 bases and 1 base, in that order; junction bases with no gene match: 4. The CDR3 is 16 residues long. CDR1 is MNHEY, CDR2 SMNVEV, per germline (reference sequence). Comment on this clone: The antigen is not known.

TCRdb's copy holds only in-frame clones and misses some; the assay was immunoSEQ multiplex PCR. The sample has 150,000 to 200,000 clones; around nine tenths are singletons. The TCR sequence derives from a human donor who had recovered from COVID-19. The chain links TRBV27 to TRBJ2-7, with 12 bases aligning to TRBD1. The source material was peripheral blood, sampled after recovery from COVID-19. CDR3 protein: CASSFLGQGASYEQYF. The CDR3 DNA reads TGTGCCAGCAGTTTCTTGGGACAGGGGGCTTCCTACGAGCAGTACTTC.